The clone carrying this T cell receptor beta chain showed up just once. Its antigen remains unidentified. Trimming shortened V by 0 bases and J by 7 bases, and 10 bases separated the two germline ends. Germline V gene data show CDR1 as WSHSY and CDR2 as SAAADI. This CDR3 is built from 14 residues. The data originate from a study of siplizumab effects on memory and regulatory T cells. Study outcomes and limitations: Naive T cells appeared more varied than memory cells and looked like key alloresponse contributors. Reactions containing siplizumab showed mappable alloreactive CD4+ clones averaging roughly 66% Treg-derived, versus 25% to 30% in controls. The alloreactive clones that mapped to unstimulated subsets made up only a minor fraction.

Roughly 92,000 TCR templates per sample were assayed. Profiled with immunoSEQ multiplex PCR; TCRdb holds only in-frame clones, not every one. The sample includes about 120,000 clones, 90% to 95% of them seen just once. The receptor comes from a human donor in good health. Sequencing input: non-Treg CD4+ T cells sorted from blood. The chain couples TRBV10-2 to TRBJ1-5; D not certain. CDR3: CASSESGIRQPQHF. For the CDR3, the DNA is TGCGCCAGCAGTGAGTCCGGTATAAGGCAGCCCCAGCATTTT.